The rows below give T cell receptor beta chains drawn from one sample of a study of T cell repertoires in aging, cancer and after chemotherapy. TCRdb reprocessed the multiplex PCR reads via MiXCR and lists one record per CDR3 protein. The top ten clones hold more than 2.5% of a sample with about 8,700 distinct CDR3 sequences, approximately 30% of them seen once. The sequenced sample was blood. The source is a human donor in good health. The CDR3 runs from the conserved cysteine through the conserved F or W. Each record gives: clone size, J gene, D gene, V gene, CDR3 protein, CDR3 DNA. The D gene is left open where the match is weak. Size tells how often a clone was seen (once, few, many) or the class of an expanded clone, and some rows leave it out.

>few|TRBJ2-6|.|TRBV20-1
CSASDAGAPSGANVLTF
TGCAGTGCTAGTGATGCCGGCGCCCCCTCTGGGGCCAACGTCCTGACTTTC
>.|TRBJ2-1|.|TRBV14
CASSQHLTSYEQFF
TGTGCCAGCAGCCAGCACCTTACTAGCTATGAGCAGTTCTTC
>.|TRBJ1-1|.|TRBV10-3
CAISDRNTEAFF
TGTGCCATCAGTGACAGGAACACTGAAGCTTTCTTT
>.|TRBJ2-7|.|TRBV10-3
CATRSWGTGGTSYEQYF
TGTGCCACCCGGTCGTGGGGCACGGGCGGTACATCCTACGAGCAGTACTTC
>few|TRBJ2-7|.|TRBV19
CASRAQGRSSYEQYF
TGTGCCAGTAGAGCCCAGGGGCGGAGCTCCTACGAGCAGTACTTC
>.|TRBJ1-1|TRBD1|TRBV14
CASSHYRGETEAFF
TGTGCCAGCAGCCATTACAGGGGAGAGACTGAAGCTTTCTTT
>.|TRBJ2-7|.|TRBV19
CASSIIGVVGAGLLF
TGTGCCAGTAGTATAATTGGAGTAGTGGGGGCCGGACTTCTATTC
>medium-sized|TRBJ1-1|.|TRBV29-1
CSGRIENTEAFF
TGCAGCGGACGGATCGAGAACACTGAAGCTTTCTTT
>.|TRBJ2-7|.|TRBV5-1
CASSLAKGYEQYF
TGCGCCAGCAGCTTGGCTAAGGGTTACGAGCAGTACTTC
>.|TRBJ2-7|TRBD2|TRBV6-5
CASNQGRGTSYEQYF
TGTGCCAGCAATCAAGGGCGGGGGACCTCCTACGAGCAGTACTTC
>.|TRBJ2-1|TRBD2|TRBV20-1
CSARDRTSRGEQFF
TGCAGTGCTAGAGACCGGACTAGTCGCGGTGAGCAGTTCTTC
>few|TRBJ2-7|.|TRBV20-1
CSACWGRLGNEQYF
TGCAGTGCCTGCTGGGGGCGCTTAGGGAACGAGCAGTACTTC
>.|TRBJ2-1|TRBD2|TRBV12-3/TRBV12-4
CASSSREVRVEQFF
TGTGCCAGCAGTTCACGGGAGGTGCGGGTAGAGCAGTTCTTC
>few|TRBJ2-7|.|TRBV7-2
CASSPDYEQYF
TGTGCCAGCAGCCCGGATTACGAGCAGTACTTC
>.|TRBJ2-7|TRBD1|TRBV20-1
CSVHTGTETYEQYF
TGCAGTGTTCATACCGGGACAGAAACCTACGAGCAGTACTTC
>few|TRBJ1-2|.|TRBV12-3/TRBV12-4
CASSFSEAGGYTF
TGTGCCAGCAGTTTTTCGGAGGCGGGAGGCTACACCTTC
>.|TRBJ2-3|TRBD2|TRBV7-6
CASSQDTTSGRDTQYF
TGCGCCAGCAGCCAAGATACGACTAGCGGGAGGGATACGCAGTATTTT
>.|TRBJ1-5|.|TRBV28
CATFRFANQPQHF
TGTGCCACCTTTCGGTTCGCCAATCAGCCCCAGCATTTT
>.|TRBJ2-3|.|TRBV6-6
CASSKITDTQYF
TGTGCCAGCAGCAAAATCACAGATACGCAGTATTTT
>.|TRBJ2-3|.|TRBV5-1
CASSLAGASTDTQYF
TGCGCCAGCAGCTTGGCTGGTGCTAGCACAGATACGCAGTATTTT
>.|TRBJ2-7|TRBD1|TRBV20-1
CSASVTGDEQYF
TGCAGTGCTAGTGTTACAGGGGACGAGCAGTACTTC
>.|TRBJ1-1|.|TRBV4-3
CASSLWGNTEAFF
TGCGCCAGCAGCCTCTGGGGGAACACTGAAGCTTTCTTT
>.|TRBJ1-1|.|TRBV4-3
CASSQDWAGEAFF
TGTGCCAGCAGCCAAGATTGGGCAGGGGAAGCTTTCTTT